This TCR beta chain came from a study of human T cells and chemical hapten exposure. The treatment is: therapeutic diphenylcyclopropenone sensitization with weekly scalp DPC. Broader study findings: As the donors had alopecia, their immune response may differ from healthy people's.

CDR1 is KGHSH and CDR2 is LQKENI in the germline V gene. This CDR3 spans 13 amino acids. Trimming removed 4 bases at V and 3 bases at J, with 8 bases between. Individual cDNA molecules in this library carried unique molecular identifiers. In TCRdb, the reads were re-called with MiXCR into one record per CDR3 protein. The table records a few hundred distinct CDR3 sequences, 56% of them present only once. Concerning this clonotype: What it binds is not known.

Material: whole blood, obtained before DPC sensitization or 2, 6, or about 24 weeks after (not recorded which). This clonotype was sampled from an adult with alopecia areata. Some clones in this sample may be carry-over from other donors' samples. This table probably holds off-target reads from a library built for another chain. The chain recombines TRBV18 with TRBJ2-3; weak D call: TRBD1 (5 bases). The chain's CDR3 is CASSRRETDTQYF. As DNA, the CDR3 is TGTGCCAGCTCACGCAGGGAAACAGATACGCAGTATTTT.